This TCR beta chain was captured by sequencing in a study of CD4 and CD8 cells across lung adenocarcinoma regions. Donors had localized lung adenocarcinoma, a non-small cell lung cancer. This CDR3 contains 15 residues. The germline gives CDR1 MNHEY, CDR2 SMNVEV (reference sequence). The germline V and J ends were trimmed by 2 bases and 6 bases, with 11 bases remaining between them. TCRdb called the PCR reads again in MiXCR, with one record for every CDR3 protein. This table holds a few thousand distinct CDR3 sequences, 51% found once. The receptor was derived from a female donor with lung adenocarcinoma. The CD4 and CD8 labels of this study may be unreliable. The sequenced sample was CD4+ T cells from the margin of a lung tumor. The chain carries TRBV27 and TRBJ1-6, with D possibly matching TRBD1 (6 bases). The CDR3 sequence is CASSLDGGPNSPLHF. CDR3 coding DNA: TGTGCCAGCAGTTTAGATGGGGGCCCTAATTCACCCCTCCACTTT.